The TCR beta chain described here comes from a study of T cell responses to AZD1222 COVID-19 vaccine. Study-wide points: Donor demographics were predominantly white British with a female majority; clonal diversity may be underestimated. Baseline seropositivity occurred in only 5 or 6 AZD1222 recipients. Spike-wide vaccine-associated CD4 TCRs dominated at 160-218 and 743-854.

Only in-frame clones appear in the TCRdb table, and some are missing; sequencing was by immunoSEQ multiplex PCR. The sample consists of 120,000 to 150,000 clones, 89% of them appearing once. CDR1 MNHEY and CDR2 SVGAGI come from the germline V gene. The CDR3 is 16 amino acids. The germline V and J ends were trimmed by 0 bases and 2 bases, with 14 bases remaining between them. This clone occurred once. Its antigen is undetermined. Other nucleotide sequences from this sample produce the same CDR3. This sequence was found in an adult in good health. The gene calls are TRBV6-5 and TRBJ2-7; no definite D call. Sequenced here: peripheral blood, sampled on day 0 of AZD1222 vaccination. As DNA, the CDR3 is TGTGCCAGCAGTTACTCTCGCTACTGGTCCCCCTACGAGCAGTACTTC. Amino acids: CASSYSRYWSPYEQYF.